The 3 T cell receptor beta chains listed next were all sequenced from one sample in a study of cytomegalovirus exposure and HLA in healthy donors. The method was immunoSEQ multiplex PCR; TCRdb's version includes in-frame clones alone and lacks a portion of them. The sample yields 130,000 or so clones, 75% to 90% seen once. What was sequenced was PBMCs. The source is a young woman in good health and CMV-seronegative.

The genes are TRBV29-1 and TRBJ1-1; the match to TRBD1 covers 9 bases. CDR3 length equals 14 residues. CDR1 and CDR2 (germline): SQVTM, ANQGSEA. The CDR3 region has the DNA TGCAGAGCTGACAGGGGGATAGGAAACACTGAAGCTTTCTTT. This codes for CRADRGIGNTEAFF.

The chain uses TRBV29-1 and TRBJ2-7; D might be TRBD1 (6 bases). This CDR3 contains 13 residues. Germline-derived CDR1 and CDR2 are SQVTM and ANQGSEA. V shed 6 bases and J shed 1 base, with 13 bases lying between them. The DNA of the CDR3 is TGCAGCGTGGAGGACAGCCAATCCTACGAGCAGTACTTC. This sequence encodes CSVEDSQSYEQYF.

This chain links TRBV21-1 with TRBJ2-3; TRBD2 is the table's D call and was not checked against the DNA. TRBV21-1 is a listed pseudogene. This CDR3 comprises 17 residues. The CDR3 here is CASTYGGWTPSTDTQYF. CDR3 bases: TGTGCCAGCACATACGGAGGGTGGACCCCTAGCACAGATACGCAGTATTTT.